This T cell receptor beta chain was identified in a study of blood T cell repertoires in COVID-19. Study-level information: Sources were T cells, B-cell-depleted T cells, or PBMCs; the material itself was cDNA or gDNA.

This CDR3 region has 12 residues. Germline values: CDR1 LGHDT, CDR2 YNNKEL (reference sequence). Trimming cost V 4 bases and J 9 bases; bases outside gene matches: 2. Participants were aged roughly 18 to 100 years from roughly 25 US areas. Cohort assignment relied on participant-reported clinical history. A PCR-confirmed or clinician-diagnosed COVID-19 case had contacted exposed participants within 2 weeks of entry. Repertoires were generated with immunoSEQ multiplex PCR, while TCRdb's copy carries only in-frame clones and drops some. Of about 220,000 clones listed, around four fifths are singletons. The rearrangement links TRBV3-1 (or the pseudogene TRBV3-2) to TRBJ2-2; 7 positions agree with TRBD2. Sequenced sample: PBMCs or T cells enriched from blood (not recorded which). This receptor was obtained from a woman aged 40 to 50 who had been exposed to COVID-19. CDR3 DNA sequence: TGTGCCAGCAGCCCCGGGGGGAGGGAGCTGTTTTTT. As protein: CASSPGGRELFF.